The 12 T cell receptor beta chains below were found in one sample sequenced in a study of tissue T cells after allogeneic stem cell transplantation. This sample's time point: mouse harvest day 14 after allogeneic transplant. Tail vein injection delivered 10^7 T-cell-depleted bone marrow cells and 10^6 splenic CD5+ T cells. Only in-frame clones appear in the TCRdb table, and some are missing; sequencing was by immunoSEQ multiplex PCR. Of 1,500 or so clones listed, 47% were seen once; the top ten hold around 42%. Sequencing used spleen. All receptors come from a female BALB/c mouse given C57BL/6 T cells with graft-versus-host disease after an allogeneic hematopoietic cell transplant.

Points on this clone: The germline and genes are mouse ones. The read stops 1 residue short of the end of the CDR3; the missing end is completed from the germline J gene. The chain combines TRBV12-1 with TRBJ2-7; D is uncertain. Germline lookup yields CDR1 SGHSN and CDR2 HYEKVE. CDR3 length: 12 amino acids. Trimming took off 4 bases at V and 0 bases at J, with 6 bases between the two ends. The DNA read from the CDR3 is TGTGCCAGCTCAAGCTTCTCCTATGAACAGTAC. Residues: CASSSFSYEQY. The complete CDR3 sequence is CASSSFSYEQYF.

On this clone itself: Genes and germline come from the mouse. The read gets to within 1 residue of the CDR3 end, and the germline J gene fills in the rest. The J gene is TRBJ2-4, the V gene TRBV12-2, with TRBD2 identical over 10 bases. The germline CDR1 and CDR2 sequences are SGHLS and HYDKME. Trimming cost V 4 bases and J 0 bases; bases outside gene matches: 3. The CDR3 is made up of 15 amino acids. Here the CDR3 reads CASSRDWGSQNTLYF. Incomplete CDR3 DNA: TGTGCCAGCTCCCGGGACTGGGGTAGTCAAAACACCTTGTAC.

Turning to this clone: Gene names are the mouse ones. The CDR3 here is CASSIGGAGNTLYF. CDR3 DNA, as far as it was read: TGTGCCAGCAGTATAGGGGGGGCTGGAAATACGCTCTAT. The chain has TRBV19 and TRBJ1-3; tentative D call: TRBD1 (5 bases). Read sequence stops 1 residue before the CDR3 end, and the germline J gene provides the missing end. V lost 0 bases to trimming and J lost 2 bases, with 6 bases between them. CDR3 length: 14 residues. The germline CDR1 and CDR2 sequences are FNHDT and SITEND (reference sequence).

The sample holds one count of this clone. The germline and genes are mouse ones. The read ends 1 residue shy of where the CDR3 ends; the end is completed using the germline J gene. The J gene is TRBJ2-7, the V gene TRBV15, with a weak D call TRBD2 (7 bases). The CDR3 length is 13 residues. The germline V gene has CDR1 SGHND and CDR2 FRSKSL. V was clipped by 1 base and J by 7 bases, with 11 bases between them. CDR3 DNA, as far as it was read: TGTGCCAGCAGTTTAGTTGGGGGGCGCGAACAGTAC. Translating gives CASSLVGGREQY. Given in full, the CDR3 is CASSLVGGREQYF.

A few counts support this clone. The genes and germline here are from mouse. Read data end 1 residue before the CDR3 end; the end is taken from the germline J gene. The chain has TRBV2 and TRBJ2-7, with 8 nucleotides matching TRBD1. CDR3 length: 14 residues. Germline V lookup: CDR1 LGHNA, CDR2 YSYQKL. The V and J ends lost 4 bases and 0 bases, in that order; junction bases with no gene match: 2. CDR3 DNA, as far as it was read: TGTGCCAGCAGCCCGGGACAGGACTCCTATGAACAGTAC. The encoded protein is CASSPGQDSYEQY. The whole CDR3 region reads CASSPGQDSYEQYF.

To note about this clone: Gene names are the mouse ones. The CDR3 end lies 1 residue beyond the end of the read and is filled in from the germline J gene. The chain is built from TRBV13-2 and TRBJ2-2, with 7 bases matching TRBD1. Germline V lookup: CDR1 NNHNN, CDR2 SYGAGS (reference sequence). J lost 0 bases, V lost 3 bases, and 2 bases had no gene match. The CDR3 spans 15 residues. The DNA read from the CDR3 is TGTGCCAGCGGTGCCGGGACAGCAAACACCGGGCAGCTCTAC. Translating gives CASGAGTANTGQLY. The entire CDR3 is CASGAGTANTGQLYF.

Worth noting for this clone: Germline and genes here are mouse. Coverage ceases 1 residue before the CDR3 finishes, and the germline J gene fills in the end. This sequence joins TRBV1 and TRBJ1-1, with D perhaps TRBD1 (6 bases). This CDR3 has 13 residues. Germline V CDR1 and CDR2: NSQYPW, LRSPGD (reference sequence). Trimming left V 5 bases short and J 1 base short, with 8 bases between. Incomplete CDR3 DNA: TGCACCTGCAGTCCGGGACAAAACACAGAAGTCTTC. This codes for CTCSPGQNTEVF. The full CDR3 reads CTCSPGQNTEVFF. Variable domain in full (rest from reference TRBV1 and TRBJ1-1): VTLLEQNPRWRLVPRGQAVNLRCILKNSQYPWMSWYQQDLQKQLQWLFTLRSPGDKEVKSLPGADYLATRVTDTELRLQVANMSQGRTLYCTCSPGQNTEVFFGKGTRLTVV.

Worth noting for this clone: The gene names given are mouse names. The sequence runs out 1 residue before the end of the CDR3; the remainder is reconstructed from the germline J gene. This chain links TRBV19 with TRBJ2-2, with TRBD1 matching over 10 bases. There are 15 residues in the CDR3. The V gene end was trimmed by 5 bases and the J gene end by 2 bases; junction bases not matched to a gene: 3. Germline loops: CDR1 FNHDT, CDR2 SITEND (reference sequence). The CDR3 is CASRTGGANTGQLYF. CDR3 DNA (partial): TGTGCCAGCAGGACAGGGGGCGCGAACACCGGGCAGCTCTAC.

In regard to this clone: Gene names denote mouse genes. The DNA ends 1 residue before the CDR3 does, and the rest of the CDR3 is filled in from the germline J gene. V usage is TRBV29 and J usage is TRBJ1-4; 8 nucleotides line up with TRBD1. Germline V gene lookup returns CDR1 MSHET and CDR2 SYDVDS. The CDR3 contains 14 residues. CDR3 in amino acids: CASYGQGSNERLFF. The CDR3 bases that were read are TGTGCCAGCTATGGACAGGGATCCAACGAAAGATTATTT.

Points on this clone: Gene names are the mouse ones. The read ends 1 residue early relative to the CDR3; the germline J gene fills the gap. The chain employs TRBV26 and TRBJ2-1; D call uncertain. Germline CDR1 is KGHPV and CDR2 is FQNQEV (reference sequence). The CDR3 sequence is 12 residues long. Deletions cut 2 bases from V and 7 bases from J, with 6 bases between. CDR3 loop: CASSLGKAEQFF. The sequenced CDR3 bases are TGTGCCAGCAGTCTGGGGAAAGCTGAGCAGTTC.

On this clone itself: The gene names given are mouse names. The read falls 1 residue short of the CDR3 end, and the missing part is taken from the germline J gene. J is TRBJ2-1 and V is TRBV16; D uncertain. Germline V gives CDR1 SGHSA, CDR2 FRNQAP. This CDR3 spans 12 amino acids. V dropped 5 bases and J dropped 1 base, with 3 bases sitting between them. CDR3 protein: CASSDNYAEQFF. The CDR3 DNA, read in part, is TGTGCAAGCAGCGACAACTATGCTGAGCAGTTC. Using reference TRBV16 and TRBJ2-1 for the parts outside the CDR3, the full variable domain is NAGVIQTPRHKVTGKGQEATLWCEPISGHSAVFWYRQTIVQGLEFLTYFRNQAPIDDSGMPKERFSAQMPNQSHSTLKIQSTQPQDSAVYLCASSDNYAEQFFGPGTRLTVL.

By frequency in the sample, this clone is large. Genes and germline come from the mouse. CDR3 bases read: TGTGGTGCTAGGGATGGGACAACCTCCTATGAACAGTAC. Amino acids: CGARDGTTSYEQY. The whole CDR3 reads CGARDGTTSYEQYF. V is TRBV20 and J is TRBJ2-7; D is perhaps TRBD1 (6 bases). The CDR3 goes on 1 residue after the read ends, and that part is filled in from the germline J gene. Germline V lookup: CDR1 GFQATS, CDR2 STVNSAI. The CDR3 has 14 amino acids. With 0 bases removed from V and 0 bases from J, the gap between germline ends came to 9 bases.